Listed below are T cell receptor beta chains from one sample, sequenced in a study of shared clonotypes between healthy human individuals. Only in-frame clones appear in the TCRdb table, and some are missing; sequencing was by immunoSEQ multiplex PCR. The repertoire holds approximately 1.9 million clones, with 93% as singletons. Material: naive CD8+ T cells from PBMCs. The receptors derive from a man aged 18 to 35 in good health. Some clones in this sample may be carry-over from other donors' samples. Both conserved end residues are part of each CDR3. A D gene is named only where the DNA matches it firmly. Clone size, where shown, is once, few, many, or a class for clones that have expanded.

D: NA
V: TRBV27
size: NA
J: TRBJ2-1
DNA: TGTGCCAGCAGTTCCCTAACCGGGATAGGAGTGAATGAGCAGTTCTTC
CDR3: CASSSLTGIGVNEQFF

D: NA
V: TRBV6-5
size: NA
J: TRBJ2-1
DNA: TGTGCCAGCACTGGGAGGTCCTACAATGAGCAGTTCTTC
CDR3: CASTGRSYNEQFF

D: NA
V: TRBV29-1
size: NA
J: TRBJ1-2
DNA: TGCAGCGTTGATCGGGAGAGAAACTATGGCTACACCTTC
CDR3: CSVDRERNYGYTF

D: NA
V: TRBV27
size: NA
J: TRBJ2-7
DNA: TGTGCCAGCGGGAGCTTGGGTACCTACGAGCAGTACTTC
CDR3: CASGSLGTYEQYF

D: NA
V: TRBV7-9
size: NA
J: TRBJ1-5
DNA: TGTGCCAGCAGCCGCTCCCCAGGTCAGCCCCAGCATTTT
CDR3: CASSRSPGQPQHF

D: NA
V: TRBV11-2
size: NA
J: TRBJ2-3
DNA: TGTGCCAGCAGCTTAGTTTCGGGGGAGGCATGGTTTGATACGCAGTATTTT
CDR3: CASSLVSGEAWFDTQYF

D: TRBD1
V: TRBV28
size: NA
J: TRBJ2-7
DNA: TGTGCCAGCAGTTTATACACAGGGGGCTTTTACGAGCAGTACTTC
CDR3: CASSLYTGGFYEQYF

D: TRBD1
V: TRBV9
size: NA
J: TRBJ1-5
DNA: TGTGCCAGCAGCAGGACAGGGAACAATCAGCCCCAGCATTTT
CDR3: CASSRTGNNQPQHF

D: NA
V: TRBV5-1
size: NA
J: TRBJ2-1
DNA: TGCGCCAGCAGCCAGGACTGGAGCTCCTACAATGAGCAGTTCTTC
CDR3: CASSQDWSSYNEQFF

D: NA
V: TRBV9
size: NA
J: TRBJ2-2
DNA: TGTGCCAGCACCCGTAGTACAGGGCCCACCGGGGAGCTGTTTTTT
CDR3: CASTRSTGPTGELFF

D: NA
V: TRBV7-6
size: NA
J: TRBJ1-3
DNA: TGTGCCAGCAGCTTATTAGGACCCAGCTCCCCTGGAAACACCATATATTTT
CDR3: CASSLLGPSSPGNTIYF

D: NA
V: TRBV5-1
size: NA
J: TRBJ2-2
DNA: TGCGCCAGCAGCCCCGACGGCAGGCAGCTGTTTTTT
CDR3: CASSPDGRQLFF

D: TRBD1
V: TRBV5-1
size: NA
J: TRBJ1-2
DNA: TGCGCCAGCAGCTTCACAGGGGAGGACCCTTATGGCTACACCTTC
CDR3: CASSFTGEDPYGYTF

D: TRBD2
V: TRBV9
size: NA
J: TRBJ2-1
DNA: TGTGCCAGCAGCGTAGAGCGGGGCCCACCCAACAATGAGCAGTTCTTC
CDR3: CASSVERGPPNNEQFF

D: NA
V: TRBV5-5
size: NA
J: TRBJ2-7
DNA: TGTGCCAGCAGCTACACAGGGCGGGCTATCTCCTACGAGCAGTACTTC
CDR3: CASSYTGRAISYEQYF

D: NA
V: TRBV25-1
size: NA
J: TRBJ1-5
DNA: TGTGCCAGCAGTGACTTTCTGGAGGGGGTTGGCAATCAGCCCCAGCATTTT
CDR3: CASSDFLEGVGNQPQHF

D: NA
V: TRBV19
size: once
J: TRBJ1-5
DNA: TGTGCCAGTGGGGTAAGGCCGGCCTTGCTTGACTTAGGCAGCGATCAGCCCCAGCATTTT
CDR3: CASGVRPALLDLGSDQPQHF

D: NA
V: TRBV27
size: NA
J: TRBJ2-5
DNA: TGTGCCAGCAGTTTTTACCCCCCCCCGCAAGAGACCCAGTACTTC
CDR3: CASSFYPPPQETQYF

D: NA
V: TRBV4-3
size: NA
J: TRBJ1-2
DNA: TGCGCCAGCAGCGACGGACCGGTTAACTATGGCTACACCTTC
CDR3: CASSDGPVNYGYTF

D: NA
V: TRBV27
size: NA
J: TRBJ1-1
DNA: TGTGCCAGCAGTTTCTCAATGAACACTGAAGCTTTCTTT
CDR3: CASSFSMNTEAFF

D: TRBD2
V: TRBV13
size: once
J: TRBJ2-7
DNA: TGTGCCAGCAGCTTAGGGCGAGCGGGAGGTGGCGAGCAGTACTTC
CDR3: CASSLGRAGGGEQYF

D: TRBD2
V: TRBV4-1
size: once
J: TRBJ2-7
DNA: TGCGCCAGCAGCCAAGAGATGGGGGAGGGACCCTCCTACGAGCAGTACTTC
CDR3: CASSQEMGEGPSYEQYF

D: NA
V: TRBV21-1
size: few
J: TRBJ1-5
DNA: TGTGCCAGCAGCAAGGGGACTCCGCAGCCCCAGCATTTT
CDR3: CASSKGTPQPQHF

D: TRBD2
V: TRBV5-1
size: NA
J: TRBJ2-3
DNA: TGCGCCAGCGGGGAGGGACTACGCACAGATACGCAGTATTTT
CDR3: CASGEGLRTDTQYF

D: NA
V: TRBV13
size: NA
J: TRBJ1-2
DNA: TGTGCCAGCAGCACCACGACTACTAACTATGGCTACACCTTC
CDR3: CASSTTTTNYGYTF

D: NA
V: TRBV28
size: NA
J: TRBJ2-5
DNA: TGTGCCAGCAGGGGGCGGATCGGGGAGACCCAGTACTTC
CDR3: CASRGRIGETQYF

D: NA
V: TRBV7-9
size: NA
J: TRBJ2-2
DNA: TGTGCCAGCAGCCCCGCTAGCGACACCGGGGAGCTGTTTTTT
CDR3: CASSPASDTGELFF

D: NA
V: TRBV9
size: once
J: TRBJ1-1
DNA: TGTGCCAGCGGGGTAGGGGGTGAAGCTTTCTTT
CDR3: CASGVGGEAFF

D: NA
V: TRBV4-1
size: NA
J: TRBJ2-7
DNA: TGCGCCAGCAGCCAAGGCCCTCGTGAGCAGTACTTC
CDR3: CASSQGPREQYF

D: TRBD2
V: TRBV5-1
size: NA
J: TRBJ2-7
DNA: TGCGCCAGCAGCTTGGAGCCGAGCGGGAGTGGCTACGAGCAGTACTTC
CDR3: CASSLEPSGSGYEQYF

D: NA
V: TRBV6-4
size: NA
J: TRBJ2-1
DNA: TGTGCCAGCAGTGAGCGAGCGGGTAGCTCCTACAATGAGCAGTTCTTC
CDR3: CASSERAGSSYNEQFF

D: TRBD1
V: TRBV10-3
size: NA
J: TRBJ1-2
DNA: TGTGCCATCAGTGACGGGACAGGGGTTTTCTATGGCTACACCTTC
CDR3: CAISDGTGVFYGYTF

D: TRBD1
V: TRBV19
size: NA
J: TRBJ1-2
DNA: TGTGCCAGTAGTCCCGACAGGGGGCCTGGCTACACCTTC
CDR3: CASSPDRGPGYTF

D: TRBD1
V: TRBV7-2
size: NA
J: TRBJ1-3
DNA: TGTGCCAGCAGCTTCGAGACAGGGTCTGGAAACACCATATATTTT
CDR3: CASSFETGSGNTIYF

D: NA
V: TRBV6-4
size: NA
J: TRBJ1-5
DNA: TGTGCCAGCAGTGACTCGGCACTTCCCCCCCAGCATTTT
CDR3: CASSDSALPPQHF

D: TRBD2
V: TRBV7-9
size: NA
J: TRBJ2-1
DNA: TGTGCCAGCAGCGTAGCGGGATTTAAACGTGAGCAGTTCTTC
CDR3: CASSVAGFKREQFF

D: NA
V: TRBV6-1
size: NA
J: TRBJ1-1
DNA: TGTGCCAGCATAACCGGGAGGACGAACACTGAAGCTTTCTTT
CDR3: CASITGRTNTEAFF

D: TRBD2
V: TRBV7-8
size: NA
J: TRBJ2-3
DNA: TGTGCCAGCAGCTTAACTAGCGGAACAGATACGCAGTATTTT
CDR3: CASSLTSGTDTQYF

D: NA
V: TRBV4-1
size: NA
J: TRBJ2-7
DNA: TGCGCCAGCAGCCAAGTAAGGTTTGGAACCACGGACGAGCAGTACTTC
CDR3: CASSQVRFGTTDEQYF

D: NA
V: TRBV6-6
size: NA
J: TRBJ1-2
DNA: TGTGCCAGCAGTTACCCAAATACCAACTATGGCTACACCTTC
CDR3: CASSYPNTNYGYTF

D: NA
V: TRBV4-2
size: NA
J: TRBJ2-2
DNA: TGTGCCAGCAGCCGGGATCCGGGAGCCACCGGGGAGCTGTTTTTT
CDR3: CASSRDPGATGELFF

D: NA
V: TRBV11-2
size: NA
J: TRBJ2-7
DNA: TGTGCCAGCAGCTTCGATTTTGACACTGGTACCTACGAGCAGTACTTC
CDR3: CASSFDFDTGTYEQYF

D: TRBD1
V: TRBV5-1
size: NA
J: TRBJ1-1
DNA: TGCGCCAGCAGCTTGGGTGACAGGGGGCGGCTAAGCACTGAAGCTTTCTTT
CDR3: CASSLGDRGRLSTEAFF

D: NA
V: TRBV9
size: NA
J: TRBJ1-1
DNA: TGTGCCAGCAGCCCAAACGTCCAGGCCAACACTGAAGCTTTCTTT
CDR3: CASSPNVQANTEAFF

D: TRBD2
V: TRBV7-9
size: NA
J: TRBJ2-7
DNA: TGTGCCAGCGCACATGGCCTCGGACTAGCGGGAACCTACGAGCAGTACTTC
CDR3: CASAHGLGLAGTYEQYF

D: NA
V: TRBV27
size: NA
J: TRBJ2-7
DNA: TGTGCCAGCAGTTTACGGCCGGGCGGGACGGGAAATTCCTACGAGCAGTACTTC
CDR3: CASSLRPGGTGNSYEQYF

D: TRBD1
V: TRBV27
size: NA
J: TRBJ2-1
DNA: TGTGCCAGCAGTTTAATAGGGACAGGGACGTACAATGAGCAGTTCTTC
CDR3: CASSLIGTGTYNEQFF

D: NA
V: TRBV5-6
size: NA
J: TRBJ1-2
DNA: TGTGCCAGCAGCCCGTCTGGCCGTGGCTACACCTTC
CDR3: CASSPSGRGYTF

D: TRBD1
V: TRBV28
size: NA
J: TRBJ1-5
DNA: TGTGCCAGCAGGGCGGGCGGGGAACGGGACAGGGGGAATAGCAATCAGCCCCAGCATTTT
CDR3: CASRAGGERDRGNSNQPQHF